The clone carrying this T cell receptor (beta chain) showed up just a few times. Its antigen is as yet unknown. This sample is drawn from a study of cytomegalovirus exposure and HLA in healthy donors. Study-wide points: Rarity held for most TCR sequences, but there were some public TCRs that occurred in many donors. The study flagged about 150 TCR beta chains as cytomegalovirus-associated. The TCR clusters that emerged in the first cohort tended, a later analysis found, to co-occur in the 120 or so validation repertoires. The CMV antigen specificity of a few CMV-associated chains was confirmed through in vitro analysis.

The germline CDR1 and CDR2 sequences are MNHNS and SASEGT. The CDR3 contains 13 residues. Trimming left V 3 bases short and J 6 bases short, with 9 bases between. The repertoire was sequenced with immunoSEQ multiplex PCR; TCRdb's copy has only in-frame clones and lacks some. The profile shows about 160,000 clones, roughly 80% of them singletons. This TCR was recovered from a man aged 30 to 45 in good health and CMV-seropositive. The source material was PBMCs. This rearrangement joins TRBV6-1 to TRBJ1-5; the D is unclear. CDR3 in DNA: TGTGCCAGCAGTGAGACTGAAGTTCAGCCCCAGCATTTT. This codes for CASSETEVQPQHF.